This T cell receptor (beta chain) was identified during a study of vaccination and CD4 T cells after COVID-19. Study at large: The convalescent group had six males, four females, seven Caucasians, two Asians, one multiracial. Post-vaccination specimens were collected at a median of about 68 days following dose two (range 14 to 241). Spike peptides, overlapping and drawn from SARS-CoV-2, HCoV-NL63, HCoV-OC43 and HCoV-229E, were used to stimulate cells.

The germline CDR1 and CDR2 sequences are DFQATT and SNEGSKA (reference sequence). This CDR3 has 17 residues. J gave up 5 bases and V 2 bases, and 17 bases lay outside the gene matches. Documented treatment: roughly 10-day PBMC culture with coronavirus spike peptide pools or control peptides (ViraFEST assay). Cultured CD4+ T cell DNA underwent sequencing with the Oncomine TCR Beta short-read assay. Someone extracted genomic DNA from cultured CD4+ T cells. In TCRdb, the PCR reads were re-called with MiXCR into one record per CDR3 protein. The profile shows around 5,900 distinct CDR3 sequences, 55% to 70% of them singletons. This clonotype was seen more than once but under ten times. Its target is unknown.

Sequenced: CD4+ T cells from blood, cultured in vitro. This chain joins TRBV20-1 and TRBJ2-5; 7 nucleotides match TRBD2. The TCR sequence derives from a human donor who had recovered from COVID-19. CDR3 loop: CSARKAGSGGSGETQYF. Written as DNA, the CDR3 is TGCAGTGCTAGAAAAGCGGGGTCTGGCGGGAGTGGTGAGACCCAGTACTTC.